The T cell receptor beta chain under discussion was sequenced for a study of shared clonotypes between healthy human individuals. Study background: The cohort had two women and a few men, ages 18 to 49.

Assay: immunoSEQ multiplex PCR; the TCRdb copy retains only in-frame clones and omits some. The repertoire holds a few million clones, 85% to 95% seen once, with about 0.36% in the top ten. V was trimmed by 4 bases and J by 1 base, leaving 10 bases between them. The germline gives CDR1 MGHRA, CDR2 YSYEKL. The CDR3 is 14 residues long. Study-level findings and limits: Compared with memory subsets, naive subsets generally had larger estimated richness. Generation probabilities of non-shared clonotypes were lower (relative to those shared by all four donors).

A remark on this clone: No antigen is known for it.

The chain couples TRBV4-1 to TRBJ2-5; no clear D. Sequenced input: naive CD4+ T cells from PBMCs. The subset is: CD45RA+ positively selected. The receptor's source is a man between 18 and 29 years old in good health. Some clones in this sample may be carry-over from other donors' samples. The DNA for the CDR3 is TGCGCCAGCAGCCCCGGACGGTCCCAAGAGACCCAGTACTTC. Encoded protein: CASSPGRSQETQYF.